The 24 T cell receptor beta chains below were found in one sample sequenced in a study of control samples from healthy donors and cancer patients. Measured with immunoSEQ multiplex PCR; TCRdb has only the in-frame clones, and not every one. The profile covers 150,000 to 200,000 clones, with roughly 94% appearing a single time and about 8.5% taken by the ten largest. Sequencing input: blood. The receptors were gathered from a woman aged 40 to 55 in good health.

The chain combines TRBV27 with TRBJ1-4; 7 bases fit TRBD1. CDR3 size: 15 residues. CDR1 and CDR2 (germline): MNHEY, SMNVEV (reference sequence). Trimming cost V 5 bases and J 5 bases; bases outside gene matches: 8. CDR3 residues: CASSNRQGRNEKLFF. The DNA for the CDR3 is TGTGCCAGCAGTAACCGACAGGGCCGAAATGAAAAACTGTTTTTT. Looking up the rest from reference TRBV27 and TRBJ1-4 gives the full variable domain: EAQVTQNPRYLITVTGKKLTVTCSQNMNHEYMSWYRQDPGLGLRQIYYSMNVEVTDKGDVPEGYKVSRKEKRNFPLILESPSPNQTSLYFCASSNRQGRNEKLFFGSGTQLSVL.

V gene TRBV18 combines with J gene TRBJ2-1, with 8 nucleotides matching TRBD1. With V trimmed by 0 bases and J by 8 bases, 6 bases remained unmatched. Looked up from germline, CDR1 is KGHSH and CDR2 is LQKENI. The length of the CDR3 is 15 residues. The CDR3 bases are TGTGCCAGCTCACCACCGGCGGACAGGGCGCATGAGCAGTTCTTC. Protein product: CASSPPADRAHEQFF. The full variable domain, its missing parts supplied by reference TRBV18 and TRBJ2-1, is NAGVMQNPRHLVRRRGQEARLRCSPMKGHSHVYWYRQLPEEGLKFMVYLQKENIIDESGMPKERFSAEFPKEGPSILRIQQVVRGDSAAYFCASSPPADRAHEQFFGPGTRLTVL.

The CDR3: CASSRNSNQPQHF. The DNA of the CDR3 is TGTGCCAGCAGTCGCAATAGCAATCAGCCCCAGCATTTT. This sequence joins TRBV12-3 or TRBV12-4 and TRBJ1-5; unclear D gene. This CDR3 has 13 residues. Trimming left V 5 bases short and J 0 bases short, with 5 bases between.

This clone occurred once. V and J are TRBV30 and TRBJ1-5; TRBD1 aligns across 8 bases. V trimming: 5 bases; J trimming: 9 bases; junction bases outside the gene matches: 9. From germline, CDR1 is GTSNPN and CDR2 SVGIG (reference sequence). This CDR3 has 13 amino acids. Here the CDR3 reads CAWGIQGDGPQHF. In DNA form, the CDR3 reads TGTGCCTGGGGCATACAGGGGGACGGGCCCCAGCATTTT.

This chain links TRBV10-3 with TRBJ2-7, with 8 bases matching TRBD1. Germline V CDR1 and CDR2: ENHRY, SYGVKD. Germline trimming cut 6 bases from V and 5 bases from J; bases unmatched to any gene: 3. CDR3 length: 12 residues. The CDR3 nucleotides read TGTGCCATCAGGGACAGGGACAACGAGCAGTACTTC. Its translation: CAIRDRDNEQYF.

The V and J genes are TRBV5-1 and TRBJ1-6; possible D gene TRBD1, 6 bases. The CDR3 has 15 residues. V was trimmed by 4 bases and J by 4 bases, leaving 12 bases between them. Looked up from germline, CDR1 is SGHRS and CDR2 is YFSETQ. The CDR3 sequence: CASSRTAAYNSPLHF. Here the CDR3 DNA reads TGCGCCAGCAGCCGGACAGCCGCGTATAATTCACCCCTCCACTTT. Based on the CDR3 plus reference TRBV5-1 and TRBJ1-6, the full variable domain is KAGVTQTPRYLIKTRGQQVTLSCSPISGHRSVSWYQQTPGQGLQFLFEYFSETQRNKGNFPGRFSGRQFSNSRSEMNVSTLELGDSALYLCASSRTAAYNSPLHFGNGTRLTVT.

The chain couples TRBV5-5 to TRBJ2-7, with 7 bases lining up with TRBD1. CDR1 SGHKS and CDR2 YYEKEE come from the germline V gene (reference sequence). The V segment lost 3 bases and the J segment 2 bases; nucleotides outside the gene matches: 5. This CDR3 is 14 amino acids long. The CDR3 DNA is TGTGCCAGCAGCTGGAGACAGGGTACCTACGAGCAGTACTTC. Translating gives CASSWRQGTYEQYF.

The CDR3, as DNA: TGTGCCAGCAGTTACTCGGTGTTTACAGGGGATTATGGCTACACCTTC. This translates into CASSYSVFTGDYGYTF. The rearrangement joins TRBV6-2 or TRBV6-3 to TRBJ1-2; 7 bases agree with TRBD1. This CDR3 is built from 16 residues. Germline CDR1 is MNHEY and CDR2 is SVGEGT. After removal of 0 bases from V and 5 bases from J, the junction contained 9 bases not matched to a gene.

V is TRBV5-1 and J is TRBJ2-4, with 7 bases lining up with TRBD1. In germline, CDR1 is SGHRS, CDR2 YFSETQ. V was pared by 0 bases and J by 1 base, with 10 bases of the junction left unmatched. The length of the CDR3 is 18 residues. This CDR3 is CASSLAVGPGGAKNIQYF. The CDR3, as DNA: TGCGCCAGCAGCTTGGCCGTGGGGCCAGGGGGTGCCAAAAACATTCAGTACTTC. Looking up the rest from reference TRBV5-1 and TRBJ2-4 gives the full variable domain: KAGVTQTPRYLIKTRGQQVTLSCSPISGHRSVSWYQQTPGQGLQFLFEYFSETQRNKGNFPGRFSGRQFSNSRSEMNVSTLELGDSALYLCASSLAVGPGGAKNIQYFGAGTRLSVL.

The V gene is TRBV7-2, the J gene TRBJ1-2; D is perhaps TRBD1 (5 bases). The CDR3 extends over 16 amino acids. The V and J ends lost 4 bases and 4 bases respectively, with 19 bases between them. Germline assignment: CDR1 SGHTA and CDR2 FQGNSA. The CDR3 sequence is CASSSAGAVAIYGYTF. The CDR3 bases are TGTGCCAGCAGCTCAGCCGGGGCCGTGGCTATCTATGGCTACACCTTC. Looking up the rest from reference TRBV7-2 and TRBJ1-2 gives the full variable domain: GAGVSQSPSNKVTEKGKDVELRCDPISGHTALYWYRQSLGQGLEFLIYFQGNSAPDKSGLPSDRFSAERTGGSVSTLTIQRTQQEDSAVYLCASSSAGAVAIYGYTFGSGTRLTVV.

The chain carries TRBV14 and TRBJ2-5; D remains unclear. The germline CDR1 and CDR2 sequences are SGHDN and FVKESK. The CDR3 is 14 amino acids. Trimming pared 0 bases from V and 6 bases from J, leaving 11 bases between. The chain's CDR3 is CASSQERLGKTQYF. The CDR3, as DNA: TGTGCCAGCAGCCAAGAAAGGTTGGGGAAGACCCAGTACTTC.

This sequence joins TRBV2 and TRBJ1-3; the D gene is possibly TRBD1 (6 bases). Trimming took off 4 bases at V and 1 base at J, with 11 bases between the two ends. Germline-derived CDR1 and CDR2 are SNHLY and FYNNEI. The CDR3 length is 15 residues. The DNA for the CDR3 is TGTGCCAGCAGTGGGGCAGGGGTGTCTGGAAACACCATATATTTT. It encodes CASSGAGVSGNTIYF.

The genes are TRBV27 and TRBJ2-5; 9 bases line up with TRBD2. The CDR3 has 15 amino acids. Germline V gene lookup returns CDR1 MNHEY and CDR2 SMNVEV (reference sequence). The V and J ends lost 8 bases and 5 bases, in that order; junction bases with no gene match: 12. The CDR3 protein is CASGRIAGDGETQYF. CDR3 nucleotide sequence: TGTGCCAGCGGACGCATAGCGGGAGATGGGGAGACCCAGTACTTC.

CDR3 nucleotides: TGTGCCAGCTTAAGGGGAGGCACAGATACGCAGTATTTT. Translation gives CASLRGGTDTQYF. The V and J genes are TRBV12-3 or TRBV12-4 and TRBJ2-3; D possibly matches TRBD1 or TRBD2 (5 bases each). V shed 8 bases and J shed 1 base, with 10 bases lying between them. The CDR3 covers 13 residues.

This clone was found once. The rearrangement joins TRBV7-2 to TRBJ2-5; the D gene is possibly TRBD1 (5 bases). Per the germline V gene, CDR1 is SGHTA and CDR2 is FQGNSA. The CDR3 covers 15 residues. V was shortened by 2 bases and J by 4 bases, with 14 bases between the two germline ends. The CDR3: CASSLTVAGLETQYF. CDR3 nucleotide sequence: TGTGCCAGCAGCTTAACGGTTGCAGGGTTAGAGACCCAGTACTTC.

This clone was observed a single time. The rearrangement uses TRBV6-5 and TRBJ2-2, with a tentative D call TRBD2 (6 bases). The CDR3 runs to 16 residues. CDR1 MNHEY and CDR2 SVGAGI come from the germline V gene. Trimming removed 5 bases from V and 1 base from J, with 14 bases in between. In DNA, the CDR3 is TGTGCCAGCAGTAACTTGGGACTCGGGAACACCGGGGAGCTGTTTTTT. Its protein is CASSNLGLGNTGELFF.

DNA for the CDR3: TGTGCCAGCTGTGATACAGGGAACACTGAAGCTTTCTTT. This translates into CASCDTGNTEAFF. The chain couples TRBV19 to TRBJ1-1; D is possibly TRBD1 (5 bases). With 9 bases removed from V and 1 base from J, the gap between germline ends came to 12 bases. Germline V gene data show CDR1 as LNHDA and CDR2 as SQIVND (reference sequence). The CDR3 has 13 residues.

The rearrangement links TRBV29-1 to TRBJ1-1; a possible D gene is TRBD1 (6 bases). CDR3 length: 15 residues. The germline gives CDR1 SQVTM, CDR2 ANQGSEA. V was shortened by 2 bases and J by 1 base, with 14 bases between the two germline ends. This CDR3 reads CSVESPTGENTEAFF. In nucleotides, the CDR3 is TGCAGCGTTGAATCGCCGACAGGAGAGAACACTGAAGCTTTCTTT.

The chain links TRBV2 to TRBJ1-3, with D unresolved. The V gene's germline CDR1 is SNHLY and CDR2 FYNNEI. The CDR3 is made up of 15 amino acids. V was pared by 4 bases and J by 4 bases, with 14 bases between. CDR3 DNA: TGTGCCAGCAGTGTCCGATTAAACTCGGGAAACACCATATATTTT. Encoded protein: CASSVRLNSGNTIYF.

Here the CDR3 DNA reads TGTGCCAGCAGTGAAGCGCTTGGGGGCGCGGCTTTCTTT. As protein: CASSEALGGAAFF. This rearrangement joins TRBV6-1 to TRBJ1-1, with a tentative D call TRBD1 (6 bases). The CDR3 totals 13 residues. The germline V gene has CDR1 MNHNS and CDR2 SASEGT. V gave up 0 bases and J gave up 11 bases, with 13 bases separating them.

The chain links TRBV12-5 to TRBJ2-7; 8 bases align to TRBD1. Germline loops: CDR1 LGHNT, CDR2 FRNRAP. With 5 bases clipped from V and 6 bases from J, the junction kept 9 bases outside the gene matches. The length of the CDR3 is 14 residues. The CDR3 coding sequence is TGTGCTAGTGGTCTCGGACAGGGAGTTGGCGAGCAGTACTTC. Encoded protein: CASGLGQGVGEQYF.

V usage is TRBV6-5 and J usage is TRBJ2-1; no firm D call. CDR3 length: 15 amino acids. Germline V gives CDR1 MNHEY, CDR2 SVGAGI. Trimming removed 0 bases from V and 1 base from J, with 7 bases in between. The CDR3 DNA is TGTGCCAGCAGTTACTCGATCGCTTCCTACAATGAGCAGTTCTTC. Protein product: CASSYSIASYNEQFF.

The chain recombines TRBV9 with TRBJ1-2; 7 bases agree with TRBD1. V shed 6 bases and J 6 bases; nucleotides not matched to a gene: 8. Germline values: CDR1 SGDLS, CDR2 YYNGEE. The CDR3 loop spans 13 amino acids. The CDR3 sequence is CASTGQISDGYTF. As DNA, the CDR3 is TGTGCCAGCACGGGACAGATATCCGATGGCTACACCTTC.

The chain joins TRBV4-3 to TRBJ2-3; no clear D gene. CDR3 length equals 16 residues. V dropped 0 bases and J dropped 5 bases, with 15 bases sitting between them. Germline values: CDR1 LGHNA, CDR2 YSLEER. The CDR3 protein is CASSQDPPRLGDTQYF. CDR3 coding DNA: TGCGCCAGCAGCCAAGACCCCCCGAGGCTGGGAGATACGCAGTATTTT.